Presented here are 30 T cell receptor beta chains from one specimen sequenced in a study of Graves' ophthalmopathy and Graves' hyperthyroidism. Scientists amplified the TCR beta CDR3 regions from RNA transcripts. HTBI primers served in a first-round RT-PCR, which a second-round multiplex PCR followed. TCRdb passed the multiplex PCR reads through MiXCR, listing each CDR3 protein once. Seen here are over a million distinct CDR3 sequences, about 40% observed once, and the top ten hold roughly 11%. Sequences were obtained from peripheral blood or thyroid tissue (not recorded which). Receptors originate from an adult man with Graves' hyperthyroidism.

This chain joins TRBV7-2 and TRBJ2-7; TRBD2 agrees at 9 bases. Per the germline V gene, CDR1 is SGHTA and CDR2 is FQGNSA. V was pared by 1 base and J by 3 bases, with 13 bases of the junction left unmatched. The CDR3 runs to 18 residues. The CDR3 DNA follows: TGTGCCAGCAGCTTAGGGACTAGTAGCGGGAGCGCGAGCTACGAGCAGTACTTC. It is translated as CASSLGTSSGSASYEQYF.

The chain carries TRBV11-2 and TRBJ1-2, with TRBD1 identical over 8 bases. With 5 bases clipped from V and 8 bases from J, the junction kept 10 bases outside the gene matches. Germline V lookup: CDR1 SGHAT, CDR2 FQNNGV. The CDR3 extends over 14 amino acids. This CDR3 is CASSAIGQGSGYTF. The DNA of the CDR3 is TGTGCCAGCAGCGCGATCGGACAGGGTAGCGGCTACACCTTC.

This clonotype has ten or more counts. The chain is built from TRBV9 and TRBJ1-3; D is ambiguous. CDR3 length: 17 residues. V lost 0 bases, J lost 0 bases, and 13 bases lay in between. Per the germline V gene, CDR1 is SGDLS and CDR2 is YYNGEE. This CDR3 is CASSVDNVIHSGNTIYF. The DNA for the CDR3 is TGTGCCAGCAGCGTAGACAACGTTATACACTCTGGAAACACCATATATTTT.

The sample holds many counts of this clonotype. The chain carries TRBV7-9 and TRBJ1-1; perhaps TRBD1 as D (6 bases). V lost 6 bases to trimming and J lost 11 bases, with 13 bases between them. Germline CDR1 SEHNR, CDR2 FQNEAQ (reference sequence). The CDR3 consists of 11 residues. The CDR3 nucleotides are TGTGCCAGCAGTACAGGGTTTTTGGCTTTCTTT. Translating it yields CASSTGFLAFF.

The table lists this clonotype with many counts. The gene calls are TRBV29-1 and TRBJ1-1; D may be TRBD1 (6 bases). Trimming stripped 3 bases from V and 4 bases from J, with 15 bases between. The germline CDR1 and CDR2 sequences are SQVTM and ANQGSEA. The CDR3 is made up of 14 amino acids. The chain's CDR3 is CSVDIQGLGTEAFF. In nucleotides, the CDR3 is TGCAGCGTTGATATCCAGGGGCTGGGCACTGAAGCTTTCTTT.

About this clonotype: Because the CDR3's place on the DNA is in doubt, the DNA is left out and the CDR3 is given as listed by TCRdb. The chain uses TRBV29-1 and TRBJ1-6. The CDR3 contains 21 residues when both ends are counted. CDR1 and CDR2 from the germline V gene are SQVTM and ANQGSEA. The CDR3 sequence is CSVEGGTVYEQYFGPNSPLHF.

Notes on this clonotype: One junction end disagrees with the germline gene, perhaps due to a read error. The rearrangement joins TRBV7-9 to TRBJ2-2, with D possibly being TRBD1 or TRBD2 (5 bases each). The CDR3 consists of 15 residues. Germline-derived CDR1 and CDR2 are SEHNR and FQNEAQ (reference sequence). CDR3 sequence reads: CASSFTGTNTGELFF. Here the CDR3 DNA reads TGTGCCAGCAGCTTCACCGGGACGAACACTGGGGAGCTGTTTTTT. Full variable domain (missing parts from reference TRBV7-9 and TRBJ2-2): DTGVSQNPRHKITKRGQNVTFRCDPISEHNRLYWYRQTLGQGPEFLTYFQNEAQLEKSRLLSDRFSAERPKGSFSTLEIQRTEQGDSAMYLCASSFTGTNTGELFFGEGSRLTVL.

Concerning this clonotype: A clone one base away is much larger, so this may be a read error. Given the absence of the conserved phenylalanine or tryptophan at the CDR3 end, a read error is likely. The chain recombines TRBV7-6 with TRBJ2-5; TRBD2 might be the D (6 bases). V gave up 5 bases and J gave up 2 bases, with 12 bases separating them. The CDR3 sequence is 14 residues long. Germline CDR1 reads SGHVS; CDR2 reads FNYEAQ. The CDR3 DNA is TGTGCCAGCAGCGGGTGGGAGGCACAAGAGACCCAGTACCTC. Translating gives CASSGWEAQETQYL.

Regarding this clonotype: Possible read error: a much larger clone is one base away. The chain links TRBV12-3 or TRBV12-4 to TRBJ1-4; a weak D match, TRBD1 (6 bases). V was shortened by 5 bases and J by 8 bases, with 15 bases between the two germline ends. The CDR3 consists of 14 residues. Written as DNA, the CDR3 is TGTGCCAGCAGTCGGGACGGGGGCCACGAAAAACTGTTTTTT. It is translated as CASSRDGGHEKLFF.

V usage is TRBV7-2 and J usage is TRBJ2-2; TRBD1 aligns across 11 bases. CDR3 length: 14 amino acids. V dropped 7 bases and J dropped 5; count of bases not matched to a gene: 3. Germline V CDR1 and CDR2: SGHTA, FQGNSA. The CDR3: CASNRDRGTGELFF. The CDR3 DNA reads as TGTGCCAGCAACCGGGACAGGGGGACCGGGGAGCTGTTTTTT.

This rearrangement joins TRBV7-9 to TRBJ2-5; tentatively, D is TRBD1 (5 bases). Germline V gives CDR1 SEHNR, CDR2 FQNEAQ (reference sequence). V shed 6 bases and J shed 3 bases, with 17 bases lying between them. The CDR3 is 15 residues long. CDR3 nucleotides: TGTGCCAGCAGTTTGCAGGGTTTTGACGAAGAGACCCAGTACTTC. It specifies CASSLQGFDEETQYF.

This clonotype was counted many times. This sequence joins TRBV6-5 and TRBJ2-7; perhaps TRBD1 as D (5 bases). Deletions cut 0 bases from V and 0 bases from J, with 9 bases between. This CDR3 is 15 amino acids long. In germline, CDR1 is MNHEY, CDR2 SVGAGI. The CDR3 protein is CASSYSTGTSYEQYF. CDR3 coding DNA: TGTGCCAGCAGTTACTCCACAGGAACCTCCTACGAGCAGTACTTC.

This clonotype was counted a few times. This chain connects TRBV19 to TRBJ2-5, with D tentatively TRBD2 (6 bases). Germline V gene lookup returns CDR1 LNHDA and CDR2 SQIVND (reference sequence). The CDR3 loop spans 16 amino acids. Trimming stripped 9 bases from V and 3 bases from J, with 23 bases between. CDR3 loop: CASSPMAGRTEETQYF. CDR3 sequence (DNA): TGTGCCAGCTCACCTATGGCGGGGCGAACTGAAGAGACCCAGTACTTC.

This clonotype was observed many times. This rearrangement joins TRBV25-1 to TRBJ1-4; possibly TRBD1 for D (6 bases). The CDR3 has 17 residues. Germline CDR1 and CDR2: MGHDK and SYGVNS. V lost 4 bases and J lost 8, with 23 bases in between. The CDR3 coding sequence is TGTGCCAGCAGTGTCCCGTCTAGGGGGACGGTACGAGAAAAACTGTTTTTT. Its translation is CASSVPSRGTVREKLFF.

In this sample, this clonotype turned up many times. At one end, the junction sequence differs from germline, possibly due to a read error. The chain carries TRBV13 and TRBJ2-5; D remains unclear. This CDR3 has 12 residues. Germline values: CDR1 PRHDT, CDR2 FYEKMQ (reference sequence). CDR3 amino acids: CATSWAQETQYF. For the CDR3, the DNA is TGTGCCACCAGCTGGGCCCAAGAGACCCAGTACTTC.

This chain uses TRBV7-9 with TRBJ2-7, with D possibly being TRBD2 (5 bases). Germline-derived CDR1 and CDR2 are SEHNR and FQNEAQ (reference sequence). V lost 3 bases and J lost 7, with 16 bases in between. CDR3 size: 14 residues. The CDR3 DNA reads TGTGCCAGCAGCTTTTTTACGCCCGGGATTGAGCAGTACTTC. It codes for CASSFFTPGIEQYF.

The CDR3 DNA follows: TGTGCCAGCAGCGTAGACGATTCACCCCTCCACTTT. Amino acid sequence: CASSVDDSPLHF. This rearrangement joins TRBV9 to TRBJ1-6, with D unresolved. Germline CDR1 SGDLS, CDR2 YYNGEE. This CDR3 comprises 12 residues. Deletions cut 0 bases from V and 8 bases from J, with 3 bases between.

The V call is TRBV25-1, the J call TRBJ1-2, with D unresolved. Germline V gene lookup returns CDR1 MGHDK and CDR2 SYGVNS. The CDR3 is 11 amino acids. V lost 1 base and J 8 bases, leaving 5 bases between the germline ends. CDR3 protein: CASSEWRGYTF. CDR3 coding DNA: TGTGCCAGCAGTGAATGGCGAGGCTACACCTTC.

Concerning this clonotype: A much larger clone differs by one base, so this may be a read error. This chain connects TRBV12-3 or TRBV12-4 to TRBJ2-6, with D tentatively TRBD1 (5 bases). The CDR3 runs to 14 residues. V lost 8 bases, J lost 0 bases, and 8 bases lay in between. CDR3 in DNA: TGTGCCAGCGACAGACTCTCTGGGGCCAACGTCCTGACTTTC. This encodes CASDRLSGANVLTF.

A remark on this clonotype: Its ends do not fully match the called genes, so a read error is possible. The gene calls are TRBV10-2 and TRBJ2-2; the D is unclear. CDR3 length equals 16 residues. The V gene's germline CDR1 is WSHSY and CDR2 SAAADI. The CDR3 is CASSFPSGQNTGELFF. CDR3 DNA: TGTGCCAGCAGTTTCCCCTCCGGTCAGAACACCGGGGAGCTGTTTTTT.

This clonotype was counted once. The genes are TRBV20-1 and TRBJ2-5, with TRBD2 matching 7 bases. The CDR3 has 12 residues. Germline assignment: CDR1 DFQATT and CDR2 SNEGSKA (reference sequence). The DNA for the CDR3 is TGCAGCACGAGGACTAGCCAAGAGACCCAGTACTTC. Translation: CSTRTSQETQYF.

This clonotype was counted only a few times. No conserved phenylalanine or tryptophan ends this CDR3, so it is likely a read error. It is unclear where the CDR3 begins or ends on the DNA, so no DNA is shown, and the CDR3 is as TCRdb lists it. The chain is built from TRBV10-2 and TRBJ1-2. The germline gives CDR1 WSHSY, CDR2 SAAADI. The CDR3 is made up of 11 amino acids, end residues included. Here the CDR3 reads CASSAGLAGAY.

This chain uses TRBV7-9 with TRBJ1-2, with 10 bases identical to TRBD1. The trim removed 5 bases at V and 6 bases at J, leaving 18 bases unmatched. This CDR3 comprises 18 residues. Germline CDR1 is SEHNR and CDR2 is FQNEAQ (reference sequence). The CDR3 is CASSLTMGQGLVSNGYTF. CDR3 nucleotide sequence: TGTGCCAGCAGCCTCACGATGGGACAGGGGCTTGTTTCTAATGGCTACACCTTC.

The chain links TRBV10-1 to TRBJ2-7; D possibly corresponds to TRBD1 (5 bases). Germline V gene sequence: CDR1 WNHNN, CDR2 SYGVQD (reference sequence). V shed 5 bases and J shed 6 bases, with 14 bases lying between them. The CDR3 loop spans 13 amino acids. CDR3 residues: CASSRFGAGEQYF. CDR3 nucleotide sequence: TGCGCCAGCAGTCGTTTTGGGGCCGGCGAGCAGTACTTC.

This chain joins TRBV7-2 and TRBJ1-1; D call uncertain. Per the germline V gene, CDR1 is SGHTA and CDR2 is FQGNSA. The CDR3 is 15 amino acids. The ends were cut back, 4 bases at V and 0 bases at J, with 12 bases in the middle. The DNA for the CDR3 is TGTGCCAGCAGCTCCAAAAATACAATGAACACTGAAGCTTTCTTT. Protein: CASSSKNTMNTEAFF.

This clonotype was recorded a few times. V usage is TRBV10-2 and J usage is TRBJ2-2; possible D gene TRBD2, 6 bases. V was clipped by 0 bases and J by 4 bases, with 15 bases between them. Germline V gene data show CDR1 as WSHSY and CDR2 as SAAADI. The CDR3 totals 17 residues. CDR3 amino acids: CASSESIFGTRTGELFF. DNA of the CDR3: TGCGCCAGCAGTGAGTCGATATTCGGGACTCGCACCGGGGAGCTGTTTTTT.

This clonotype was recorded many times. The rearrangement uses TRBV7-8 and TRBJ2-7; 11 bases are shared with TRBD2. The junction had 12 bases not matched to a gene; V was cut back by 5 bases and J by 9 bases. Germline V CDR1 and CDR2: SGHVS, FQNEAQ. The CDR3 runs to 15 residues. The CDR3, as DNA: TGTGCCAGCAGCATACTAGCGGGAGCCCTATCCGGGCAGTACTTC. It yields the protein CASSILAGALSGQYF.

The rearrangement uses TRBV5-6 and TRBJ2-2; weak D call: TRBD2 (5 bases). The ends were cut back, 1 base at V and 4 bases at J, with 17 bases in the middle. Germline loops: CDR1 SGHDT, CDR2 YYEEEE. The length of the CDR3 is 17 residues. Here the CDR3 DNA reads TGTGCCAGCAGCTTGTTTCGGGGTCCCACGGGCACCGGGGAGCTGTTTTTT. Translated: CASSLFRGPTGTGELFF.

This clonotype has a count of ten or more. The rearrangement joins TRBV20-1 to TRBJ2-7, with a possible D match to TRBD2 (5 bases). Germline CDR1 reads DFQATT; CDR2 reads SNEGSKA (reference sequence). The CDR3 contains 14 residues. The V end was cut by 6 bases, the J end by 0 bases, with 15 bases between. The CDR3 spells CSANSGLSSYEQYF. The CDR3 DNA is TGCAGTGCGAACAGCGGTCTAAGCTCCTACGAGCAGTACTTC.

This clonotype showed up many times. The rearrangement joins TRBV13 to TRBJ2-6; D is unclear. With 10 bases removed from V and 0 bases from J, the gap between germline ends came to 4 bases. The CDR3 is 12 amino acids. The germline CDR1 and CDR2 sequences are PRHDT and FYEKMQ (reference sequence). This CDR3 is CATTSGANVLTF. The DNA for the CDR3 is TGTGCCACTACCTCTGGGGCCAACGTCCTGACTTTC. Drawing the rest from reference TRBV13 and TRBJ2-6, the complete variable domain is AAGVIQSPRHLIKEKRETATLKCYPIPRHDTVYWYQQGPGQDPQFLISFYEKMQSDKGSIPDRFSAQQFSDYHSELNMSSLELGDSALYFCATTSGANVLTFGAGSRLTVL.